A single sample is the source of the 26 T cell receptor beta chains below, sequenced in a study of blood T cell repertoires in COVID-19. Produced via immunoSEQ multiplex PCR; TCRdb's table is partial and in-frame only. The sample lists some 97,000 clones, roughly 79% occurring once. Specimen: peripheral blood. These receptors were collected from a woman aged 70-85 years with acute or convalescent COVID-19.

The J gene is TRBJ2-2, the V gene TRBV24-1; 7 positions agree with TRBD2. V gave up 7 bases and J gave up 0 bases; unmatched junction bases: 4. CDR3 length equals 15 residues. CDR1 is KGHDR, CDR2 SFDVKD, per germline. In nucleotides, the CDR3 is TGTGCCACCAGCCTAGCGGACCCGAACACCGGGGAGCTGTTTTTT. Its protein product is CATSLADPNTGELFF.

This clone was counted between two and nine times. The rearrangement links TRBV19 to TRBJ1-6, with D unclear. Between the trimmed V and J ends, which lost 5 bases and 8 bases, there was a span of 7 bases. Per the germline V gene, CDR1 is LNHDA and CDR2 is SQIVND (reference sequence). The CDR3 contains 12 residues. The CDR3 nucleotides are TGTGCCAGTAGTGTCTCGGATTCACCCCTCCACTTT. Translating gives CASSVSDSPLHF.

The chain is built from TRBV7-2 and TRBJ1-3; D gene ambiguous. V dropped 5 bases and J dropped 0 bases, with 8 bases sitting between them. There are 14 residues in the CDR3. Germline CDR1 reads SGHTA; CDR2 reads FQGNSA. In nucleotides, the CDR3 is TGTGCCAGCAGCGACGGGGTCTCTGGAAACACCATATATTTT. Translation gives CASSDGVSGNTIYF.

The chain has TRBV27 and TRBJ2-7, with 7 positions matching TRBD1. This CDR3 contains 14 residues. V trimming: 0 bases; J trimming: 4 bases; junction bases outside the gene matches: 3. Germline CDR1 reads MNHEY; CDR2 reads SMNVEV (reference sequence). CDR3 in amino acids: CASSLSNRGYEQYF. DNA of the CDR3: TGTGCCAGCAGTTTATCGAACAGGGGTTACGAGCAGTACTTC.

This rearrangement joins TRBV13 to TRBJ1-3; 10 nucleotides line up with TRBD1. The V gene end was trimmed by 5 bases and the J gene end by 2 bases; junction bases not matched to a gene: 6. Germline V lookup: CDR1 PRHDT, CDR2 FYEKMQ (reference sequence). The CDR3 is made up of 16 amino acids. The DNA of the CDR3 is TGTGCCAGCAGCGCTCGACAGGGGGCTCCTGGAAACACCATATATTTT. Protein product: CASSARQGAPGNTIYF.

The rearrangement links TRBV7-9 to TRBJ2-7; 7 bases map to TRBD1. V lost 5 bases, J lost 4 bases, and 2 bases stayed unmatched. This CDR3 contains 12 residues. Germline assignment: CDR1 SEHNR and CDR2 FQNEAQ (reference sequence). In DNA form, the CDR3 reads TGTGCCAGCAGCGAGACAGGGTACGAGCAGTACTTC. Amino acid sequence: CASSETGYEQYF.

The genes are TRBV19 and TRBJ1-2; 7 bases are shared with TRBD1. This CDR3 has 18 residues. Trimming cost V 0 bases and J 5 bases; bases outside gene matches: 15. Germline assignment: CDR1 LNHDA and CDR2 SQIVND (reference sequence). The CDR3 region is CASSIDQQGWEKAYGYTF. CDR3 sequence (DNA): TGTGCCAGTAGTATAGACCAACAGGGGTGGGAGAAAGCATATGGCTACACCTTC. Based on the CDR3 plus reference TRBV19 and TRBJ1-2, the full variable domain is DGGITQSPKYLFRKEGQNVTLSCEQNLNHDAMYWYRQDPGQGLRLIYYSQIVNDFQKGDIAEGYSVSREKKESFPLTVTSAQKNPTAFYLCASSIDQQGWEKAYGYTFGSGTRLTVV.

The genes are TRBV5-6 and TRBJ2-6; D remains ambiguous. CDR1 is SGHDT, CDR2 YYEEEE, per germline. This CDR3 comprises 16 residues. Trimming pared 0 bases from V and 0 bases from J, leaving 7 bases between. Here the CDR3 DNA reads TGTGCCAGCAGCTTGGATCCATCCTCTGGGGCCAACGTCCTGACTTTC. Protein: CASSLDPSSGANVLTF. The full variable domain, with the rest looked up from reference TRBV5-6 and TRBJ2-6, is DAGVTQSPTHLIKTRGQQVTLRCSPKSGHDTVSWYQQALGQGPQFIFQYYEEEERQRGNFPDRFSGHQFPNYSSELNVNALLLGDSALYLCASSLDPSSGANVLTFGAGSRLTVL.

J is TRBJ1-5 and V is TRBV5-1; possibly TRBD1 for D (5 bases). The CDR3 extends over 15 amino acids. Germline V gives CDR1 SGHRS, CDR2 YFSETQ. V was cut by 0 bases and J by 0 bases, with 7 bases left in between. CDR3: CASSLDQGSNQPQHF. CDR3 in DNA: TGCGCCAGCAGCTTGGATCAGGGTAGCAATCAGCCCCAGCATTTT.

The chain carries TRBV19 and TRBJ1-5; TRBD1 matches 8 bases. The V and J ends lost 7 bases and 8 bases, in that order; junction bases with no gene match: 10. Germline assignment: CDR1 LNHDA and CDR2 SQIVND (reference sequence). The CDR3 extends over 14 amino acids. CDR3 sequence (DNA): TGTGCCAGTATCCCCCAGGGGGCGAATGAGCCCCAGCATTTT. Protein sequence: CASIPQGANEPQHF.

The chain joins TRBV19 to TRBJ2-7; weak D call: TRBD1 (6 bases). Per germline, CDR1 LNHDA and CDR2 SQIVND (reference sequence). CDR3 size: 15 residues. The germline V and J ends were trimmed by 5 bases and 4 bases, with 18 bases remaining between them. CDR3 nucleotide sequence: TGTGCCAGTAGTCTGAAACGAGAGACAGGTTACGAGCAGTACTTC. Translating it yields CASSLKRETGYEQYF.

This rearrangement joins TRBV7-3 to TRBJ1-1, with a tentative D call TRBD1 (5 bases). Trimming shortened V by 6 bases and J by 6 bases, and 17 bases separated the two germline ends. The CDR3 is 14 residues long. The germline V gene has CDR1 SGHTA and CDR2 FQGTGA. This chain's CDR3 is CASRFQGGSAEAFF. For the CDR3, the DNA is TGTGCCAGCAGATTCCAGGGAGGAAGCGCTGAAGCTTTCTTT.

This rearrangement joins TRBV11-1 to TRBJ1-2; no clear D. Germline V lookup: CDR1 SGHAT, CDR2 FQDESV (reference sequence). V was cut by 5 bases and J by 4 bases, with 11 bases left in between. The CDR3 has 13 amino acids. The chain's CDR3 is CASSPGEVYGYTF. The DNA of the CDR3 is TGTGCCAGCAGCCCCGGGGAAGTCTATGGCTACACCTTC.

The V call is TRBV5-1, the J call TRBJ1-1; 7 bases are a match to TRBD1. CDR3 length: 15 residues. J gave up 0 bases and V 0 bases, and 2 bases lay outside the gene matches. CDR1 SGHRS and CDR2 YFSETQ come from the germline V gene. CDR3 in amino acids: CASSLAGTVNTEAFF. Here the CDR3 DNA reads TGCGCCAGCAGCTTGGCCGGGACAGTGAACACTGAAGCTTTCTTT.

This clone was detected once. The CDR3 is CASSIGQGFYGYTF. The CDR3 bases are TGTGCCAGTAGTATTGGACAGGGGTTCTATGGCTACACCTTC. The chain combines TRBV19 with TRBJ1-2; the match to TRBD1 covers 9 bases. The trim removed 3 bases at V and 4 bases at J, leaving 3 bases unmatched. CDR1 is LNHDA and CDR2 is SQIVND in the germline V gene (reference sequence). The CDR3 loop spans 14 amino acids.

CDR3 in DNA: TGTGCCAGCAGGGTGACAGGGTCTAACTATGGCTACACCTTC. Its protein product is CASRVTGSNYGYTF. V usage is TRBV2 and J usage is TRBJ1-2; 7 bases agree with TRBD1. After removal of 6 bases from V and 0 bases from J, the junction contained 4 bases not matched to a gene. Germline V gives CDR1 SNHLY, CDR2 FYNNEI. The CDR3 extends over 14 amino acids.

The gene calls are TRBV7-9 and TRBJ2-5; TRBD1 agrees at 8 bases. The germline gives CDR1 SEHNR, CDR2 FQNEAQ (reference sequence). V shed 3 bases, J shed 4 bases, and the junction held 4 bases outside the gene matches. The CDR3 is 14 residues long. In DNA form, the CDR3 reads TGTGCCAGCAGCTTTGGGACAGGCAGAGAGACCCAGTACTTC. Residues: CASSFGTGRETQYF.

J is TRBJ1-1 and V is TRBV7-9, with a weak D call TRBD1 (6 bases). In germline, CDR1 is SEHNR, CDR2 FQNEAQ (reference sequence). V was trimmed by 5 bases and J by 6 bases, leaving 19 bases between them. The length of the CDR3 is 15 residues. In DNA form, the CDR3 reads TGTGCCAGCAGCACGAACACAGGGTTCCAAGCTGAAGCTTTCTTT. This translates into CASSTNTGFQAEAFF.

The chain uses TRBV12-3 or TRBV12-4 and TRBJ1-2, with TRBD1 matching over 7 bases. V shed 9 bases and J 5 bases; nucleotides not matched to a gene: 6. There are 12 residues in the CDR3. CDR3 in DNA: TGTGCCAGTCGTGGGACAGATTATGGCTACACCTTC. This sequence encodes CASRGTDYGYTF.

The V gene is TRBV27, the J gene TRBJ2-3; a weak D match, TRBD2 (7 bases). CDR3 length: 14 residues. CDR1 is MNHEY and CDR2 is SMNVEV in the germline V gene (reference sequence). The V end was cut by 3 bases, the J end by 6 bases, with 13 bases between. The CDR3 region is CASSFRGGLDTQYF. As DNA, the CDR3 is TGTGCCAGCAGTTTTAGGGGGGGGTTGGATACGCAGTATTTT.

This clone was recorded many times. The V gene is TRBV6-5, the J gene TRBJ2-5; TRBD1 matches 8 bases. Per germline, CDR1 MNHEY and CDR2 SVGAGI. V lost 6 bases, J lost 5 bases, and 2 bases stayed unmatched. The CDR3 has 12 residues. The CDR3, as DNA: TGTGCCAGCAGGCGGACAGGGGAGACCCAGTACTTC. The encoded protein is CASRRTGETQYF.

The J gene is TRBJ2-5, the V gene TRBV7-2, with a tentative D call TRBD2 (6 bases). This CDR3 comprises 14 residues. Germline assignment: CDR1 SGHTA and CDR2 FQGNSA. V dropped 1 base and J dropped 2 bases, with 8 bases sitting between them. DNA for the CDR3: TGTGCCAGCAGCTTAGGCGGGGTACAAGAGACCCAGTACTTC. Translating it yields CASSLGGVQETQYF.

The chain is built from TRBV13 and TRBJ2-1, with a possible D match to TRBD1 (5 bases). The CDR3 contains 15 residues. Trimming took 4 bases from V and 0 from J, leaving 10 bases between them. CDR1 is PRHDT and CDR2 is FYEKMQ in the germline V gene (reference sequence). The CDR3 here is CASSSDSDSYNEQFF. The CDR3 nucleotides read TGTGCCAGCAGCTCCGACAGTGACTCCTACAATGAGCAGTTCTTC.

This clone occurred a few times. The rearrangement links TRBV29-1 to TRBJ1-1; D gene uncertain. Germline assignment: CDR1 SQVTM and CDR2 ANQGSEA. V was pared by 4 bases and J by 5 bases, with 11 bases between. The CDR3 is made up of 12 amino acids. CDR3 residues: CSVGTVRTEAFF. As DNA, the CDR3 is TGCAGCGTTGGGACTGTAAGGACTGAAGCTTTCTTT.

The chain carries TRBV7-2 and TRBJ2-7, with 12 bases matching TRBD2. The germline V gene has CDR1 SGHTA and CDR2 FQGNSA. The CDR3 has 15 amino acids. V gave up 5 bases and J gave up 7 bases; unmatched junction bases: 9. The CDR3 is CASSPLAGGPREQYV. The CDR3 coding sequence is TGTGCCAGCAGCCCTCTAGCGGGGGGGCCCCGGGAGCAGTACGTC.

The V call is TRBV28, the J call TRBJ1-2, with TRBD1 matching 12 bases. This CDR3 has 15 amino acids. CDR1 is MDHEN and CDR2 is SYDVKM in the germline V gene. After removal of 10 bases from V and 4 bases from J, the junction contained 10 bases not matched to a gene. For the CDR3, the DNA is TGTGCCATCCCACGGGACAGGGGGCTGGGCTATGGCTACACCTTC. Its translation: CAIPRDRGLGYGYTF.